Below are 15 T cell receptor beta chains sequenced from a single sample in a study of blood T cells in healthy people across ages. A second PCR of 7 to 11 cycles used a sample-barcoded 5' primer and a J-beta primer mix. Each CDR3 protein gets one entry after TCRdb re-called the 5' RACE reads with MiXCR. The sample has about 640,000 distinct CDR3 sequences, 58% seen once. Material: blood. These receptor sequences come from a man aged 55 to 70 in good health.

Only a few counts were recorded for this clonotype. The chain joins TRBV5-1 to TRBJ2-1; 10 bases align to TRBD2. J gave up 7 bases and V 2 bases, and 9 bases lay outside the gene matches. The V gene's germline CDR1 is SGHRS and CDR2 YFSETQ. The CDR3 contains 16 residues. In DNA, the CDR3 is TGCGCCAGCAGCTTCAGCACTAGCGGGGATAGAAATGAGCAGTTCTTC. This codes for CASSFSTSGDRNEQFF.

This chain connects TRBV10-3 to TRBJ2-4; D is possibly TRBD1 (6 bases). The last part of the DNA fits TRBJ2-5 better; the J call may be wrong. This CDR3 is 15 amino acids long. Looked up from germline, CDR1 is ENHRY and CDR2 is SYGVKD. The chain's CDR3 is CAIKGGIGEQETQYF. CDR3 coding DNA: TGTGCCATCAAAGGGGGTATCGGGGAGCAAGAGACCCAGTACTTC.

V and J are TRBV6-5 and TRBJ2-7, with 7 bases that match TRBD1. The J call may not be correct, given that the DNA end is closer to TRBJ2-5. CDR3 length: 14 residues. Germline CDR1 is MNHEY and CDR2 is SVGAGI. In DNA form, the CDR3 reads TGTGCCAGCAGTTACTCCGAGGGGGCGAAGACCCAGTACTTC. Translation gives CASSYSEGAKTQYF.

This chain joins TRBV12-3 or TRBV12-4 and TRBJ2-5, with a tentative D call TRBD2 (6 bases). With 3 bases removed from V and 10 bases from J, the gap between germline ends came to 18 bases. The CDR3 consists of 14 residues. The CDR3 sequence: CASSLWDLRRDQYF. Written as DNA, the CDR3 is TGTGCCAGCAGTTTGTGGGACCTCCGGAGGGACCAGTACTTC.

This rearrangement joins TRBV29-1 to TRBJ2-2; 12 bases map to TRBD2. The V and J ends lost 6 bases and 5 bases, in that order; junction bases with no gene match: 7. CDR3 length: 15 residues. The germline V gene encodes CDR1 SQVTM and CDR2 ANQGSEA. CDR3 DNA: TGCAGCGTCGCCCTAGCGGGAGGGCCGACCGGGGAGCTGTTTTTT. Translation gives CSVALAGGPTGELFF.

The CDR3 DNA follows: TGTGCCAGCAGTGTGGACGTAGCGGGGGTAGCAGATACGCAGTATTTT. Its protein product is CASSVDVAGVADTQYF. This rearrangement joins TRBV27 to TRBJ2-3, with 9 bases lining up with TRBD2. V gave up 5 bases and J gave up 4 bases; unmatched junction bases: 10. This CDR3 is 16 amino acids long. The V gene's germline CDR1 is MNHEY and CDR2 SMNVEV (reference sequence).

The genes are TRBV20-1 and TRBJ2-5; D uncertain. The CDR3 is 13 amino acids. In germline, CDR1 is DFQATT, CDR2 SNEGSKA (reference sequence). Trimming took off 0 bases at V and 0 bases at J, with 5 bases between the two ends. CDR3 loop: CSARDSYQETQYF. CDR3 in DNA: TGCAGTGCTAGAGATTCGTACCAAGAGACCCAGTACTTC.

This clonotype was counted only a few times. The rearrangement uses TRBV25-1 and TRBJ2-5; the D is unclear. This CDR3 has 13 amino acids. Between the trimmed V and J ends, which lost 4 bases and 2 bases, there was a span of 8 bases. In germline, CDR1 is MGHDK, CDR2 SYGVNS. CDR3 in DNA: TGTGCCAGCAGTGTGGTCTCACAAGAGACCCAGTACTTC. This gives the protein CASSVVSQETQYF. The variable domain in full, completed from reference TRBV25-1 and TRBJ2-5, reads EADIYQTPRYLVIGTGKKITLECSQTMGHDKMYWYQQDPGMELHLIHYSYGVNSTEKGDLSSESTVSRIRTEHFPLTLESARPSHTSQYLCASSVVSQETQYFGPGTRLLVL.

At least ten counts were recorded for this clonotype. This chain uses TRBV29-1 with TRBJ1-2; the match to TRBD1 covers 8 bases. CDR3 size: 13 residues. Germline-derived CDR1 and CDR2 are SQVTM and ANQGSEA. With 5 bases clipped from V and 6 bases from J, the junction kept 8 bases outside the gene matches. CDR3 sequence (DNA): TGCAGCGTTCAGGGGGCAGAAAAAGATGGCTACACCTTC. Amino acid sequence: CSVQGAEKDGYTF.

V gene TRBV12-3 or TRBV12-4 combines with J gene TRBJ1-6; TRBD1 is a possible D gene (5 bases). Deletions cut 6 bases from V and 4 bases from J, with 16 bases between. The CDR3 length is 16 residues. The CDR3: CASSLRGQHYNSPLHF. The DNA of the CDR3 is TGTGCCAGCAGCCTCCGCGGACAACATTATAATTCACCCCTCCACTTT.

The chain employs TRBV4-2 and TRBJ2-5, with 12 nucleotides matching TRBD2. The V gene's germline CDR1 is LGHNA and CDR2 YNFKEQ. With 0 bases clipped from V and 3 bases from J, the junction kept 2 bases outside the gene matches. This CDR3 is 16 amino acids long. In DNA form, the CDR3 reads TGTGCCAGCAGCCAAGACCGACTAGCGGGGGAAGAGACCCAGTACTTC. Its protein is CASSQDRLAGEETQYF.

V gene TRBV6-5 combines with J gene TRBJ2-5; the D gene is possibly TRBD1 (6 bases). The CDR3 contains 14 residues. The germline CDR1 and CDR2 sequences are MNHEY and SVGAGI. Trimming pared 0 bases from V and 5 bases from J, leaving 10 bases between. The CDR3 here is CASSYSPQGETQYF. The DNA for the CDR3 is TGTGCCAGCAGTTACTCGCCGCAGGGGGAGACCCAGTACTTC.

The J gene is TRBJ1-4, the V gene TRBV7-9, with D possibly being TRBD1 (5 bases). The V end lost 1 base, the J end lost 6 bases, and 12 bases lay between the germline ends. This CDR3 has 15 amino acids. Germline V gene data show CDR1 as SEHNR and CDR2 as FQNEAQ (reference sequence). CDR3 amino acids: CASSLVGRGDEKLFF. The CDR3 region has the DNA TGTGCCAGCAGCTTAGTGGGGAGAGGGGATGAAAAACTGTTTTTT. The whole variable domain, filled in from reference TRBV7-9 and TRBJ1-4, reads DTGVSQNPRHKITKRGQNVTFRCDPISEHNRLYWYRQTLGQGPEFLTYFQNEAQLEKSRLLSDRFSAERPKGSFSTLEIQRTEQGDSAMYLCASSLVGRGDEKLFFGSGTQLSVL.

This clonotype was found many times. CDR3 DNA sequence: TGTGCCAGCAGTAAACTCCTACAGGGGGCGGTCGGCGAAAAACTGTTTTTT. Translation: CASSKLLQGAVGEKLFF. The genes are TRBV27 and TRBJ1-4; 9 bases map to TRBD1. V lost 5 bases and J lost 8; bases outside the gene matches: 15. The CDR3 contains 17 residues. Germline V gene data show CDR1 as MNHEY and CDR2 as SMNVEV (reference sequence). The whole variable domain, filled in from reference TRBV27 and TRBJ1-4, reads EAQVTQNPRYLITVTGKKLTVTCSQNMNHEYMSWYRQDPGLGLRQIYYSMNVEVTDKGDVPEGYKVSRKEKRNFPLILESPSPNQTSLYFCASSKLLQGAVGEKLFFGSGTQLSVL.

The chain links TRBV6-1 to TRBJ2-1, with 8 bases fitting TRBD2. J lost 4 bases, V lost 4 bases, and 6 bases had no gene match. Germline V gene sequence: CDR1 MNHNS, CDR2 SASEGT. The CDR3 is 15 residues long. DNA of the CDR3: TGTGCCAGCAGTGTAGGGACTAGGGGGTACAATGAGCAGTTCTTC. It translates to CASSVGTRGYNEQFF.